This entry describes one T cell receptor beta chain. Its antigen is as yet unknown. The CDR3 length is 18 residues. Germline V CDR1 and CDR2: SGHRS, YFSETQ. The V gene end was trimmed by 3 bases and the J gene end by 5 bases; junction bases not matched to a gene: 14. This sample's time point: persistent/refractory GD, antithyroid drugs over 5 years with positive TRAb. The TCR library was made from RNA extracted from PBMCs. This specimen belongs to a study of regulatory T cells in long-lasting Graves disease. Study conclusions and caveats: Persistent disease preferred TRBV28, TRBJ1-2 and TRBJ2-5. The study found lower TCR diversity in persistent Graves' patients than in newly diagnosed ones.

Through Arm-PCR of CDR3 regions and iRepertoire HTBI primers, TCR beta libraries were built. One entry per CDR3 protein results from TCRdb running MiXCR on the multiplex PCR reads. The sample has a few hundred thousand distinct CDR3 sequences; roughly a quarter are singletons. The sample consisted of peripheral blood mononuclear cells (PBMCs), taken when the disease was refractory, from a patient treated with antithyroid drugs. The receptor comes from a female donor with Graves disease. V is TRBV5-1 and J is TRBJ2-5; TRBD2 agrees at 12 bases. The CDR3 reads CASSSGLAGEPIGETQYF. The CDR3 DNA follows: TGCGCCAGCAGCTCGGGACTAGCGGGCGAGCCCATCGGGGAGACCCAGTACTTC.